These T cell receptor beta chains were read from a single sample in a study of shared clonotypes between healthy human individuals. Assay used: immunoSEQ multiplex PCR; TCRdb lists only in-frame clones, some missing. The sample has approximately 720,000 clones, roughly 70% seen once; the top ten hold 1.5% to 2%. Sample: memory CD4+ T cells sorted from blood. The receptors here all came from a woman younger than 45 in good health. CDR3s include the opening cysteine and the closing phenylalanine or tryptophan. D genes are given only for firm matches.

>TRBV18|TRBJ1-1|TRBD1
CASSPFDRVGTEAFF
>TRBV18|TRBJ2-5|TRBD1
CASSTTGGQETQYF
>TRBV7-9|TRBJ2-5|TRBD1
CASSLGGQGQETQYF
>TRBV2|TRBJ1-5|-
CASSPGRDQPQHF
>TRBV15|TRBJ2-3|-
CATSRDRGADTQYF
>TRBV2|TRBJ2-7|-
CASTPLGQNYEQYF
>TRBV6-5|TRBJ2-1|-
CASSPGHRMYNEQFF
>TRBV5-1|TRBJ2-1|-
CASSLDAASYNEQFF
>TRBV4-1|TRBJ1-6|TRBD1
CASSQVETGNSPLHF
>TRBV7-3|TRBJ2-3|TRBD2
CASSFAGFSGTGTDTQYF
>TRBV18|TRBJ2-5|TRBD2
CASSPNQREEETQYF
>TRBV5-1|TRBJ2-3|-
CASSLRYGITDTQYF
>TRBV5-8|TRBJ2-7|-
CASSLVGPDAYEQYF
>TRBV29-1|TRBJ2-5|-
CSVEMTRKETQYF
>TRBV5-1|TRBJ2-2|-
CASSIQPGLLNTGELFF
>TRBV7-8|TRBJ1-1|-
CASSPQRGEGTEAFF
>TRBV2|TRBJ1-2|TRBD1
CASGEQGLNYGYTF